The 27 T cell receptor beta chains reported below all come from one sample, sequenced in a study of blood T cell repertoires in COVID-19. The method was immunoSEQ multiplex PCR; TCRdb's version includes in-frame clones alone and lacks a portion of them. The repertoire has 230,000 or so clones, about 91% of them found once; the top ten carry approximately 15%. The sequencing input was PBMCs or T cells enriched from blood (not recorded which). The origin of the receptors is a woman between 45 and 60 years old with acute COVID-19.

In DNA, the CDR3 is TGCAGTGCTCGTGCAGGGGGAAACCAGCCCCAGCATTTT. Translated, it gives CSARAGGNQPQHF. The chain carries TRBV20-1 and TRBJ1-5; TRBD1 agrees at 7 bases. This CDR3 has 13 amino acids. In germline, CDR1 is DFQATT, CDR2 SNEGSKA (reference sequence). The trim removed 5 bases at V and 7 bases at J, leaving 8 bases unmatched.

This chain joins TRBV28 and TRBJ1-2, with 10 nucleotides matching TRBD1. The germline CDR1 and CDR2 sequences are MDHEN and SYDVKM. The CDR3 has 17 amino acids. The V and J ends lost 6 bases and 4 bases, in that order; junction bases with no gene match: 14. CDR3 in amino acids: CASRKIMGQGLLYGYTF. The DNA for the CDR3 is TGTGCCAGCAGAAAGATAATGGGACAGGGGCTCCTCTATGGCTACACCTTC.

The gene calls are TRBV7-6 and TRBJ1-5, with D perhaps TRBD1 (6 bases). Germline loops: CDR1 SGHVS, CDR2 FNYEAQ. The CDR3 spans 19 residues. Trimming left V 4 bases short and J 0 bases short, with 22 bases between. The chain's CDR3 is CASSSRPGLEGDSNQPQHF. The CDR3 nucleotides read TGTGCCAGCAGCTCTAGACCTGGCTTAGAGGGGGATAGCAATCAGCCCCAGCATTTT.

V and J are TRBV7-6 and TRBJ1-3, with a possible D match to TRBD1 (5 bases). CDR1 is SGHVS, CDR2 FNYEAQ, per germline. This CDR3 has 14 amino acids. Trimming cost V 3 bases and J 1 base, with 7 bases left between them. The CDR3 sequence is CASSFQGSGNTIYF. CDR3 DNA sequence: TGTGCCAGCAGCTTCCAGGGTTCTGGAAACACCATATATTTT.

The rearrangement joins TRBV23-1 to TRBJ2-7; 7 bases agree with TRBD1. TRBV23-1 is labeled an ORF, and its function is uncertain. The CDR3 has 14 amino acids. With V trimmed by 1 base and J by 6 bases, 6 bases remained unmatched. The CDR3 is CASSQLNTGVEQYF. For the CDR3, the DNA is TGCGCCAGCAGTCAATTGAACACAGGGGTCGAGCAGTACTTC.

V gene TRBV27 combines with J gene TRBJ2-7, with 7 bases that match TRBD1. The CDR3 is 13 amino acids. The V gene's germline CDR1 is MNHEY and CDR2 SMNVEV (reference sequence). V trimming: 5 bases; J trimming: 3 bases; junction bases outside the gene matches: 4. CDR3 sequence reads: CASSVNRGYEQYF. As DNA, the CDR3 is TGTGCCAGCAGTGTAAACAGGGGCTACGAGCAGTACTTC.

The chain couples TRBV7-2 to TRBJ2-3; 7 bases match TRBD2. The CDR3 totals 15 residues. Trimming cost V 1 base and J 5 bases; bases outside gene matches: 6. CDR1 is SGHTA and CDR2 is FQGNSA in the germline V gene. The CDR3 DNA reads as TGTGCCAGCAGCTTAGTTAGGACTAGGGGAGATACGCAGTATTTT. Its translation is CASSLVRTRGDTQYF.

As for this clone: The junction and the germline gene differ at one end; a read error may be behind it. The rearrangement links TRBV6-1 to TRBJ1-1; TRBD1 aligns across 8 bases. CDR1 MNHNS and CDR2 SASEGT come from the germline V gene. This CDR3 is built from 15 residues. In DNA, the CDR3 is TGTGCCAGCAGTGAAGGGACAGGGTTGAAGACTGAAGCTTTCTTT. Protein product: CASSEGTGLKTEAFF.

The V gene is TRBV30, the J gene TRBJ1-6, with D possibly matching TRBD1 (6 bases). The CDR3 spans 13 residues. Trimming took 2 bases from V and 6 from J, leaving 8 bases between them. Germline loops: CDR1 GTSNPN, CDR2 SVGIG (reference sequence). DNA for the CDR3: TGTGCCTGGAGTTTAGGGGGTAATTCACCCCTCCACTTT. Its translation: CAWSLGGNSPLHF.

The chain is built from TRBV7-2 and TRBJ2-7; D may be TRBD1 (5 bases). The CDR3 spans 16 residues. V was pared by 5 bases and J by 6 bases, with 23 bases between. Germline loops: CDR1 SGHTA, CDR2 FQGNSA. The CDR3 region has the DNA TGTGCCAGCAGCCCGGCAGGGCCCGCGCTCGGCGTCGAGCAGTACTTC. Protein product: CASSPAGPALGVEQYF.

This clone has only a few counts. The genes are TRBV9 and TRBJ1-2; D is possibly TRBD1 (6 bases). Germline assignment: CDR1 SGDLS and CDR2 YYNGEE. V dropped 0 bases and J dropped 1 base, with 10 bases sitting between them. The length of the CDR3 is 15 residues. The CDR3 sequence: CASSVDGTFNYGYTF. The CDR3 DNA is TGTGCCAGCAGCGTAGATGGGACATTTAACTATGGCTACACCTTC.

The rearrangement joins TRBV6-4 to TRBJ2-1, with TRBD1 matching 10 bases. V gave up 5 bases and J gave up 8 bases; unmatched junction bases: 6. The CDR3 extends over 14 amino acids. The germline V gene encodes CDR1 MRHNA and CDR2 SNTAGT. The CDR3 coding sequence is TGTGCCAGCAGTAAAGCGACAGGGGGCGATGAGCAGTTCTTC. Translation: CASSKATGGDEQFF.

The chain carries TRBV18 and TRBJ2-7, with 12 bases lining up with TRBD1. From germline, CDR1 is KGHSH and CDR2 LQKENI. Trimming at V came to 3 bases and at J to 7 bases, leaving 10 bases not matched to a gene. This CDR3 has 16 amino acids. The CDR3: CASSPLPGTGGREQYF. As DNA, the CDR3 is TGTGCCAGCTCACCCCTCCCCGGGACAGGGGGCCGTGAGCAGTACTTC.

CDR3 in DNA: TGTGCCAGCAGCTTGGCGGCAGGGAGGAATGAGCAGTTCTTC. Residues: CASSLAAGRNEQFF. The rearrangement joins TRBV5-4 to TRBJ2-1; maybe TRBD2 (6 bases). CDR1 is SGHNT and CDR2 is YYREEE in the germline V gene (reference sequence). The CDR3 runs 14 residues. The V gene lost 0 bases and the J gene lost 7 bases, with 11 bases spanning the gap.

CDR3 DNA sequence: TGTGCCAGCAGTGACATATCGGGACAGGGTCCGGAGACCCAGTACTTC. Protein: CASSDISGQGPETQYF. The genes are TRBV6-4 and TRBJ2-5; TRBD1 matches at 9 bases. The germline V gene encodes CDR1 MRHNA and CDR2 SNTAGT. V lost 2 bases to trimming and J lost 5 bases; unmatched junction nucleotides: 9. The CDR3 extends over 16 amino acids.

The chain couples TRBV27 to TRBJ1-5, with a weak D call TRBD1 (5 bases). Per germline, CDR1 MNHEY and CDR2 SMNVEV (reference sequence). This CDR3 spans 14 amino acids. The V and J ends lost 2 bases and 7 bases respectively, with 12 bases between them. The CDR3 DNA is TGTGCCAGCAGTTTAGGCTGGGGGGACCAGCCCCAGCATTTT. Amino acids: CASSLGWGDQPQHF.

V gene TRBV9 combines with J gene TRBJ2-2; a possible D gene is TRBD2 (5 bases). V was clipped by 0 bases and J by 3 bases, with 9 bases between them. Per germline, CDR1 SGDLS and CDR2 YYNGEE. The CDR3 has 15 residues. The CDR3 nucleotides are TGTGCCAGCAGCGTAGAATTGGGAGACACCGGGGAGCTGTTTTTT. It encodes CASSVELGDTGELFF.

CDR3 DNA: TGCAGCGTCAGGACAACTGAAGCTTTCTTT. It specifies CSVRTTEAFF. The chain is built from TRBV29-1 and TRBJ1-1, with D perhaps matching TRBD1 (5 bases). V was clipped by 6 bases and J by 5 bases, with 7 bases between them. Germline assignment: CDR1 SQVTM and CDR2 ANQGSEA. The CDR3 totals 10 residues.

A few counts support this clone. The J gene is TRBJ2-1, the V gene TRBV19; 7 bases match TRBD2. After removal of 4 bases from V and 6 bases from J, the junction contained 9 bases not matched to a gene. From germline, CDR1 is LNHDA and CDR2 SQIVND (reference sequence). This CDR3 comprises 15 residues. The CDR3 DNA reads TGTGCCAGTAGTACCCCTAGCGGAGCTTCCAATGAGCAGTTCTTC. It yields the protein CASSTPSGASNEQFF.

With regard to this clone: At one end, the junction sequence differs from germline, possibly due to a read error. Here the CDR3 DNA reads TGTGCCAGCACCTTACTAGCGGGAGGCCTAGCGGATTACAATGAGCAGTTCTTC. Translating gives CASTLLAGGLADYNEQFF. The chain is built from TRBV11-2 and TRBJ2-1; TRBD2 matches 12 bases. The CDR3 runs to 18 residues. The germline V gene encodes CDR1 SGHAT and CDR2 FQNNGV.

The J gene is TRBJ2-1, the V gene TRBV7-9; TRBD2 aligns across 8 bases. J gave up 1 base and V 4 bases, and 9 bases lay outside the gene matches. The CDR3 length is 17 residues. Germline V CDR1 and CDR2: SEHNR, FQNEAQ (reference sequence). The CDR3 DNA sequence: TGTGCCAGCAGCTCCACCGGTGCGGGAGGATCCTACAATGAGCAGTTCTTC. Its translation is CASSSTGAGGSYNEQFF. Complete variable domain (other parts from reference TRBV7-9 and TRBJ2-1): DTGVSQNPRHKITKRGQNVTFRCDPISEHNRLYWYRQTLGQGPEFLTYFQNEAQLEKSRLLSDRFSAERPKGSFSTLEIQRTEQGDSAMYLCASSSTGAGGSYNEQFFGPGTRLTVL.

This clone appeared many times. This sequence joins TRBV7-2 and TRBJ2-7; D is possibly TRBD1 (5 bases). Trimming pared 4 bases from V and 1 base from J, leaving 14 bases between. The CDR3 runs to 15 residues. Germline V gene lookup returns CDR1 SGHTA and CDR2 FQGNSA. The CDR3 nucleotides are TGTGCCAGCAGCTCGTACTCGACAGTTTCCTACGAGCAGTACTTC. The encoded protein is CASSSYSTVSYEQYF. The full variable domain, rest sourced from reference TRBV7-2 and TRBJ2-7, is GAGVSQSPSNKVTEKGKDVELRCDPISGHTALYWYRQSLGQGLEFLIYFQGNSAPDKSGLPSDRFSAERTGGSVSTLTIQRTQQEDSAVYLCASSSYSTVSYEQYFGPGTRLTVT.

J is TRBJ2-7 and V is TRBV7-9, with 8 bases matching TRBD2. The ends lost 11 bases at V and 0 bases at J; junction bases unmatched: 9. Per the germline V gene, CDR1 is SEHNR and CDR2 is FQNEAQ (reference sequence). The CDR3 length is 14 residues. CDR3 sequence reads: CASIRAGDSYEQYF. The DNA of the CDR3 is TGTGCCTCGATTAGAGCGGGAGACTCCTACGAGCAGTACTTC.

The chain has TRBV6-5 and TRBJ1-5, with no clear D. The CDR3 is 13 amino acids. Deletions cut 0 bases from V and 7 bases from J, with 7 bases between. Germline V gene data show CDR1 as MNHEY and CDR2 as SVGAGI. The CDR3 spells CASSYSSVQPQHF. CDR3 bases: TGTGCCAGCAGTTACTCGAGTGTCCAGCCCCAGCATTTT.

The chain has TRBV9 and TRBJ2-7, with D possibly being TRBD2 (6 bases). Trimming left V 5 bases short and J 3 bases short, with 18 bases between. CDR1 is SGDLS and CDR2 is YYNGEE in the germline V gene. The CDR3 is made up of 15 amino acids. The CDR3 spells CASSAGGSSNYEQYF. The CDR3 DNA reads as TGTGCCAGCAGTGCTGGAGGGTCGTCCAACTACGAGCAGTACTTC.

The chain uses TRBV12-3 or TRBV12-4 and TRBJ2-7; D unresolved. CDR3 length: 11 amino acids. The germline V and J ends were trimmed by 5 bases and 3 bases, with 5 bases remaining between them. The chain's CDR3 is CASSQFYEQYF. The DNA of the CDR3 is TGTGCCAGCAGTCAGTTCTACGAGCAGTACTTC.

This sequence joins TRBV18 and TRBJ2-1; 8 nucleotides agree with TRBD2. Germline V gene lookup returns CDR1 KGHSH and CDR2 LQKENI. This CDR3 comprises 16 residues. V shed 3 bases, J shed 7 bases, and the junction held 11 bases outside the gene matches. CDR3 nucleotide sequence: TGTGCCAGCTCACCCCCCGCGGGGGGACGGGGAAATGAGCAGTTCTTC. Protein: CASSPPAGGRGNEQFF.